The entry below describes one T cell receptor beta chain. The specificity of this receptor is unknown. Per-base qualities were not stored, and no clone one base away is much larger. CDR1 and CDR2 were assigned from the germline V gene (reference sequence) as MNHEY and SMNVEV. The CDR3 measures 14 amino acids from cysteine to phenylalanine. Only the CDR3 region is kept as DNA, spanning 42 bases read in frame from base 1. V is cut back by 7 bases and J by 2 bases, with 8 bases in the junction unmatched. The record originates from a study of control samples from healthy donors and cancer patients (dated by TCRdb to the early 2020s). Libraries came from the immunoSEQ multiplex PCR assay. TCRdb limited this immuneACCESS table to in-frame rearrangements with V and J called. A share of clones is missing; checked studies link under half to unresolved V genes, and the rest is unexplained. The sample includes about 190,000 clones, with approximately 90% observed a single time. Approximately 2% of the sample comes from the top ten.

This receptor chain uses TRBV27 and TRBJ2-7; 7 junctional bases match TRBD2. This receptor was taken from a man under 40 in good health. Sample: blood. The sequenced DNA: TGTGCCAGCACCCCGGGAGGAGTCCCCTACGAGCAGTACTTC. It translates as CASTPGGVPYEQYF.